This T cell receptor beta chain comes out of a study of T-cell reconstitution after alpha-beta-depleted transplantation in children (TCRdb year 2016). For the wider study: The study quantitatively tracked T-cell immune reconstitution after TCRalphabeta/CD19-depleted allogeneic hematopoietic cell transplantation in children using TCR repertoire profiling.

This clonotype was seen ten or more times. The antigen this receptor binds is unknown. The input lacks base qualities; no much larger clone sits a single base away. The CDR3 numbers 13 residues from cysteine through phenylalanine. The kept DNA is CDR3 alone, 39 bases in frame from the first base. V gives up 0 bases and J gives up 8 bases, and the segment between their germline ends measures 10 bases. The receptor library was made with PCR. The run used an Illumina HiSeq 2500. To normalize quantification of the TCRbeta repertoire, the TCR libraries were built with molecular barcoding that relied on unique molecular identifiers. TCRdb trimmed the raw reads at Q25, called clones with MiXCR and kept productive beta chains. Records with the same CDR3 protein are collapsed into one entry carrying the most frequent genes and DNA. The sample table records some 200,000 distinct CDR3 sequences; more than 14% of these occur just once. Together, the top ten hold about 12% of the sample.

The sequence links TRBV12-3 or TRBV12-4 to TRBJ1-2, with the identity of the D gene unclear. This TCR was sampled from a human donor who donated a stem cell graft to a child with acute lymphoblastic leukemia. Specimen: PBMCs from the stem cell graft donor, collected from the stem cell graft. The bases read TGTGCCAGCAGTTTAGCAGGGCCTGGAGGCTACACCTTC. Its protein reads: CASSLAGPGGYTF.